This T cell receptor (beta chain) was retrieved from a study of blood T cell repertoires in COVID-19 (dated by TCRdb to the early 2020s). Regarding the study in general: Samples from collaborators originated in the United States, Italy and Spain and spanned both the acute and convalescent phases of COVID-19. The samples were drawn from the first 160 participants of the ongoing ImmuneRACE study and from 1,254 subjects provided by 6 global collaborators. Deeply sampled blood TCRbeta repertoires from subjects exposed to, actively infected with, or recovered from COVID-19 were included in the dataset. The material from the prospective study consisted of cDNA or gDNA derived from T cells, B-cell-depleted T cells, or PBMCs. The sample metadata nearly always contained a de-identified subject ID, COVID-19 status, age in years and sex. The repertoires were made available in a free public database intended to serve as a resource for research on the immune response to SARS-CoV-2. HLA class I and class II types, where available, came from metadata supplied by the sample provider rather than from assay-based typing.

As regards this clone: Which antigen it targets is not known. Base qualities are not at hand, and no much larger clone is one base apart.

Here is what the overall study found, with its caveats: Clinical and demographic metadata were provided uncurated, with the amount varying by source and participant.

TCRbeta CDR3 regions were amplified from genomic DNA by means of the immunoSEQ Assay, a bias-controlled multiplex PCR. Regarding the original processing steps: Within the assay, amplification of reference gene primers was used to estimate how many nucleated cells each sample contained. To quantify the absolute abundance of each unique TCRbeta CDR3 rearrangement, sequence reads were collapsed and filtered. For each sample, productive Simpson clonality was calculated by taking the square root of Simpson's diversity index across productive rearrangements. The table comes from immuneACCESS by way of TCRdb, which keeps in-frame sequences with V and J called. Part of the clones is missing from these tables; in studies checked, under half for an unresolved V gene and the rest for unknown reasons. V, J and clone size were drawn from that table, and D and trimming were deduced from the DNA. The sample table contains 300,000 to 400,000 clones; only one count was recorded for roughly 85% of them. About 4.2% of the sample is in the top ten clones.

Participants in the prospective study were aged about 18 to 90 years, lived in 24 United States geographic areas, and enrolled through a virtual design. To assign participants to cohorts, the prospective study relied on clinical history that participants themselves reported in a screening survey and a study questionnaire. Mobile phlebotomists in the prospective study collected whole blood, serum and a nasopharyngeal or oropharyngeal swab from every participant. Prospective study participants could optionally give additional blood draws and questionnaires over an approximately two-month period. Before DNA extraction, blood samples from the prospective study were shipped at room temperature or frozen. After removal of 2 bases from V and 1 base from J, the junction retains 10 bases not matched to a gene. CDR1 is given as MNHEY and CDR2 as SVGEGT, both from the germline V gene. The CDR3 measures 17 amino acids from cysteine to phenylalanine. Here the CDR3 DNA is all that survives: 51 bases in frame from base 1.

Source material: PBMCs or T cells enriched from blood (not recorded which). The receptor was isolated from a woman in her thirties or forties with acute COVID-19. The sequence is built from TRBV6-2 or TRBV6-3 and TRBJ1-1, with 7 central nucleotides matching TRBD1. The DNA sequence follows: TGTGCCAGCAGTTACATCAACAGGGGTTTAACGAACACTGAAGCTTTCTTT. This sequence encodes CASSYINRGLTNTEAFF.